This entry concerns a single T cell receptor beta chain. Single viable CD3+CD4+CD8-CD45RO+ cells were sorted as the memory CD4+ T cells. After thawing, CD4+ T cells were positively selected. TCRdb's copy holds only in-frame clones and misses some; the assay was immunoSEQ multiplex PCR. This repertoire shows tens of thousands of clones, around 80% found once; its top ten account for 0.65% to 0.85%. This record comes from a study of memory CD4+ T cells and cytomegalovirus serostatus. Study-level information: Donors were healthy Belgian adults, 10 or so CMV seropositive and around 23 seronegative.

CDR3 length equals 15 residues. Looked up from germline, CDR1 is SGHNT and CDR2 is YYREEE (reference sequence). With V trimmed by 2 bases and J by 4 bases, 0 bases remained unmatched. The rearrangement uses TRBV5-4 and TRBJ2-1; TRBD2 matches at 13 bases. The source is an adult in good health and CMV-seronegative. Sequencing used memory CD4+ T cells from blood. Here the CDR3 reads CASSLLAGGYNEQFF. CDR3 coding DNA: TGTGCCAGCAGCTTACTAGCGGGAGGGTACAATGAGCAGTTCTTC.